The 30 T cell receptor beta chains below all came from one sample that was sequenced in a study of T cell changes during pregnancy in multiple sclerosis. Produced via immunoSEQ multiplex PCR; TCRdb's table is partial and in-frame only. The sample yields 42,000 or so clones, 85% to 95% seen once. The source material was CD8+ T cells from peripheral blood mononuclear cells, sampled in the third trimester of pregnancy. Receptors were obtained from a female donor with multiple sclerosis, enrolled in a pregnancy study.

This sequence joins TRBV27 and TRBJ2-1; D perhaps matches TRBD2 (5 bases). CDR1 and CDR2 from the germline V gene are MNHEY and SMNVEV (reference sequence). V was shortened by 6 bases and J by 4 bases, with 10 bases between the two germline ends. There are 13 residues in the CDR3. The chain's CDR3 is CASRGVTYNEQFF. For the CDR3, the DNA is TGTGCCAGCAGGGGAGTAACTTACAATGAGCAGTTCTTC.

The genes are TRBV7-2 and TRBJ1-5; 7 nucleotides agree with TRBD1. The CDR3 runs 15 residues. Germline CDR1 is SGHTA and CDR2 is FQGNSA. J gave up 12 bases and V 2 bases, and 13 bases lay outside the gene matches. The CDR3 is CASSLTGQAAGFQHF. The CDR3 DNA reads TGTGCCAGCAGCTTAACCGGACAGGCCGCCGGATTCCAGCATTTT. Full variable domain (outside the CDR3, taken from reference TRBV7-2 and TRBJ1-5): GAGVSQSPSNKVTEKGKDVELRCDPISGHTALYWYRQSLGQGLEFLIYFQGNSAPDKSGLPSDRFSAERTGGSVSTLTIQRTQQEDSAVYLCASSLTGQAAGFQHFGDGTRLSIL.

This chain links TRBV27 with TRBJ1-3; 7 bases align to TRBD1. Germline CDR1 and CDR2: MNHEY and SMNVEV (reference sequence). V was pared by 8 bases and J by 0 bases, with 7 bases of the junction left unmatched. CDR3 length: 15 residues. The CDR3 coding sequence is TGTGCCAGCGGGGAGGACAGGACCTCTGGAAACACCATATATTTT. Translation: CASGEDRTSGNTIYF.

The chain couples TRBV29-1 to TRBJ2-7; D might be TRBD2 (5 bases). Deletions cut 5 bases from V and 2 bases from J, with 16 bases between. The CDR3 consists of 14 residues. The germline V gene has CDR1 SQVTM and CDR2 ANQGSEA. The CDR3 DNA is TGCAGCGTTATAAGCCAGACGGGAACCTACGAGCAGTACTTC. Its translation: CSVISQTGTYEQYF.

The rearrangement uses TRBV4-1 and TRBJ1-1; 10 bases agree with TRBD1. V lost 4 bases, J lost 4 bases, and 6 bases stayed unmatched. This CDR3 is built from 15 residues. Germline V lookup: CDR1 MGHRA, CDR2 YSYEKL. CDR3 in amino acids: CASSRRDRGITEAFF. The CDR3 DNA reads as TGCGCCAGCAGCCGCCGGGACAGGGGAATCACTGAAGCTTTCTTT.

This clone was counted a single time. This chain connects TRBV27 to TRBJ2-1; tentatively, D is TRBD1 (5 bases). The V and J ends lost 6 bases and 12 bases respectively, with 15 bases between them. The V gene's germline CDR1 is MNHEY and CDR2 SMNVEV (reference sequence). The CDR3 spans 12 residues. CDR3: CASSHSGLGQFF. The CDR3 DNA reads TGTGCCAGCAGCCATTCAGGGTTGGGGCAGTTCTTC.

The CDR3 here is CASSYTDSYEQYF. The CDR3 coding sequence is TGTGCCAGCAGTTACACCGACAGCTACGAGCAGTACTTC. This chain uses TRBV6-6 with TRBJ2-7; a possible D gene is TRBD1 (5 bases). Trimming removed 2 bases from V and 3 bases from J, with 8 bases in between. The germline V gene has CDR1 MNHNY and CDR2 SVGAGI (reference sequence). The CDR3 length is 13 residues.

The CDR3 sequence: CATSSQRGLNYGYTF. As DNA, the CDR3 is TGTGCCACCAGCAGCCAAAGGGGGTTAAACTATGGCTACACCTTC. The V call is TRBV15, the J call TRBJ1-2; D might be TRBD1 (6 bases). Germline V gene sequence: CDR1 LNHNV, CDR2 YYDKDF (reference sequence). The V end was cut by 3 bases, the J end by 2 bases, with 13 bases between. CDR3 length: 15 amino acids.

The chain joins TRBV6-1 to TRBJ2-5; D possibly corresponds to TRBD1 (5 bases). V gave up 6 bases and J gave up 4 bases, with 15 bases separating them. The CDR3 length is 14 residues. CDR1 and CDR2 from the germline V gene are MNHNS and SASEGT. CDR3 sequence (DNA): TGTGCCAGCAGCCCAGACAGACGCCGAGAGACCCAGTACTTC. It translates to CASSPDRRRETQYF.

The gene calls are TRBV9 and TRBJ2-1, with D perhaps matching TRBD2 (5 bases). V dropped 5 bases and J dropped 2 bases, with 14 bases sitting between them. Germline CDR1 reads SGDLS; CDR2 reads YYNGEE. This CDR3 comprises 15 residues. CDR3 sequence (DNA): TGTGCCAGCAGGAAGGGAGAAGACCCCTACAATGAGCAGTTCTTC. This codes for CASRKGEDPYNEQFF.

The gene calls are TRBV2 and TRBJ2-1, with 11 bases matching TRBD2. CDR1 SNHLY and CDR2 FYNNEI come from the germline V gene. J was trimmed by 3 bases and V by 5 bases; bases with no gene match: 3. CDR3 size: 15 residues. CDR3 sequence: CASSKGLADYNEQFF. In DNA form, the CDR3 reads TGTGCCAGCAGTAAGGGACTAGCGGACTACAATGAGCAGTTCTTC.

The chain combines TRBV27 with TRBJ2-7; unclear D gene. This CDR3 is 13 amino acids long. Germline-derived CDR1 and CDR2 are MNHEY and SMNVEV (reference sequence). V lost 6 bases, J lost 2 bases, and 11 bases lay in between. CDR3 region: CASSLTGTYEQYF. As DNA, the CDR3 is TGTGCCAGCAGCCTAACGGGTACCTACGAGCAGTACTTC.

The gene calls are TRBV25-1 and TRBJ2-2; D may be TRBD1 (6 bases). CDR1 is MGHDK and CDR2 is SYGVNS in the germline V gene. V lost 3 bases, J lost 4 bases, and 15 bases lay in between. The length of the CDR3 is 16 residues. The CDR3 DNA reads TGTGCCAGCAGTGACTTGAAGGGGGACGGCACCGGGGAGCTGTTTTTT. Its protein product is CASSDLKGDGTGELFF.

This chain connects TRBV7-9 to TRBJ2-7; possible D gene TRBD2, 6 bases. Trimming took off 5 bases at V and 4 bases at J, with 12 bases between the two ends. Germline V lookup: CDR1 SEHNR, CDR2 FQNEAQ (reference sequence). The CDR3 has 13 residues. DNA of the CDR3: TGTGCCAGCAGCGTCCCCGGGGGTTACGAGCAGTACTTC. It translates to CASSVPGGYEQYF.

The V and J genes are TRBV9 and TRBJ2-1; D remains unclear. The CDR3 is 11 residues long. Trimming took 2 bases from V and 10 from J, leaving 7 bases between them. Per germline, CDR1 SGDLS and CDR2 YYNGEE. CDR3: CASSVSSEQFF. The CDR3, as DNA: TGTGCCAGCAGCGTTAGCAGCGAGCAGTTCTTC.

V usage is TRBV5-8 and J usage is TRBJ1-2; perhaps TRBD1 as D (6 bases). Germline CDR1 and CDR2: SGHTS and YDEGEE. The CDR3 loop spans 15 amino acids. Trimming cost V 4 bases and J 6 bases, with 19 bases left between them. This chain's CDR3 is CASSSRTAVSHGYTF. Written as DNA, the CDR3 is TGTGCCAGCAGCAGCCGGACAGCGGTCAGCCATGGCTACACCTTC.

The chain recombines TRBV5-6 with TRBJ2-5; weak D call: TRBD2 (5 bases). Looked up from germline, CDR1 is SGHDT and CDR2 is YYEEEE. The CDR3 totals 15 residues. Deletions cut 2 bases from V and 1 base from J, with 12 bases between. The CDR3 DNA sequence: TGTGCCAGCAGCTTTCGCAACCGGGGCCAAGAGACCCAGTACTTC. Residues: CASSFRNRGQETQYF.

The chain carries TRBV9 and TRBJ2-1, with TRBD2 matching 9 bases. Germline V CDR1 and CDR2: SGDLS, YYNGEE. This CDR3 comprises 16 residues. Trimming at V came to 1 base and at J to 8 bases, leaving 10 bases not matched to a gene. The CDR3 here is CASSVLAGATADEQFF. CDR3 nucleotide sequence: TGTGCCAGCAGCGTATTAGCGGGAGCGACCGCTGATGAGCAGTTCTTC. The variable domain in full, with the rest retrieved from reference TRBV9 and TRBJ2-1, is DSGVTQTPKHLITATGQRVTLRCSPRSGDLSVYWYQQSLDQGLQFLIQYYNGEERAKGNILERFSAQQFPDLHSELNLSSLELGDSALYFCASSVLAGATADEQFFGPGTRLTVL.

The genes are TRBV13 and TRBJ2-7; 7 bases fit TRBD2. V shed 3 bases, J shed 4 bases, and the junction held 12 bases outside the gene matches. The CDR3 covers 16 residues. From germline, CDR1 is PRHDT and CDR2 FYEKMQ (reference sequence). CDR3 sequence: CASSLGPAGALYEQYF. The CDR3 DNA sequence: TGTGCCAGCAGCTTGGGACCGGCGGGAGCGTTGTACGAGCAGTACTTC.

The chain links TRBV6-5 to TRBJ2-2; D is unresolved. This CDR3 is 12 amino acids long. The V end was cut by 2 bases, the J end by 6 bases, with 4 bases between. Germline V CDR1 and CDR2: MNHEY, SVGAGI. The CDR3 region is CASSYLAGELFF. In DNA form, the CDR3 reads TGTGCCAGCAGTTACCTCGCCGGGGAGCTGTTTTTT.

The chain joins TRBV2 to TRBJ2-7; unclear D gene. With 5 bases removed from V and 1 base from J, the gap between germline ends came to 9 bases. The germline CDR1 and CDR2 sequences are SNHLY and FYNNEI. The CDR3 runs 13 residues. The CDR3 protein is CASSSIWSYEQYF. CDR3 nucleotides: TGTGCCAGCAGTAGCATCTGGTCCTACGAGCAGTACTTC. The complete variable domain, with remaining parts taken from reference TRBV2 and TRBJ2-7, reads EPEVTQTPSHQVTQMGQEVILRCVPISNHLYFYWYRQILGQKVEFLVSFYNNEISEKSEIFDDQFSVERPDGSNFTLKIRSTKLEDSAMYFCASSSIWSYEQYFGPGTRLTVT.

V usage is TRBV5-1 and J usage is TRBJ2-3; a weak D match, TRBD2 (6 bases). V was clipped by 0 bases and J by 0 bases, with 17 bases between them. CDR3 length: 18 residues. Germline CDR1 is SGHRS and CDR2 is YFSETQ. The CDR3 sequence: CASSLGGRGRFSTDTQYF. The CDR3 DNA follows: TGCGCCAGCAGCTTGGGGGGCCGGGGGAGGTTTAGCACAGATACGCAGTATTTT.

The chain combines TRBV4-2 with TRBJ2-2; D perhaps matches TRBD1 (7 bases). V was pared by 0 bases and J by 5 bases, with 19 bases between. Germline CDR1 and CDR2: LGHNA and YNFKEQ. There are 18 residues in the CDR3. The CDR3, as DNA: TGTGCCAGCAGCCAAGAAAGTCCCAGGGGGAGGAGAACCGGGGAGCTGTTTTTT. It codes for CASSQESPRGRRTGELFF.

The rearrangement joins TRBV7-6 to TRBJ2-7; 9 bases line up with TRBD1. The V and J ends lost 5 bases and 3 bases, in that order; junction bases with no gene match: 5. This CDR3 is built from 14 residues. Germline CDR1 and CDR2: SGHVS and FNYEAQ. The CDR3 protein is CASSAGTGFYEQYF. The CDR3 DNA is TGTGCCAGCAGCGCCGGGACAGGGTTCTACGAGCAGTACTTC. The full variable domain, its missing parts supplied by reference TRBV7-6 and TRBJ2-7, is GAGVSQSPRYKVTKRGQDVALRCDPISGHVSLYWYRQALGQGPEFLTYFNYEAQQDKSGLPNDRFSAERPEGSISTLTIQRTEQRDSAMYRCASSAGTGFYEQYFGPGTRLTVT.

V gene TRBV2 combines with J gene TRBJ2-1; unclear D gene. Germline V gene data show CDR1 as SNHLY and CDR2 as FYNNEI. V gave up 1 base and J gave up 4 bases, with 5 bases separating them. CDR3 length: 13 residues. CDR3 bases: TGTGCCAGCAGTGAAGACAGTTACAATGAGCAGTTCTTC. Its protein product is CASSEDSYNEQFF.

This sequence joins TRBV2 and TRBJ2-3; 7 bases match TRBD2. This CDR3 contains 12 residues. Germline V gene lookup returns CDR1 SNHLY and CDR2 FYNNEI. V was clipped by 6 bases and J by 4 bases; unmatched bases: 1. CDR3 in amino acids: CASRGGADTQYF. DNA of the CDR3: TGTGCCAGCAGGGGGGGGGCAGATACGCAGTATTTT.

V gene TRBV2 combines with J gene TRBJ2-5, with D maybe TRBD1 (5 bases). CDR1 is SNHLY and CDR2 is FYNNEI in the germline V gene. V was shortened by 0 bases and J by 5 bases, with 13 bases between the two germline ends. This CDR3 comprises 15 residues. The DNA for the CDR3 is TGTGCCAGCAGTGAAGCGCTTTATGGGGCGGAGACCCAGTACTTC. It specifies CASSEALYGAETQYF.

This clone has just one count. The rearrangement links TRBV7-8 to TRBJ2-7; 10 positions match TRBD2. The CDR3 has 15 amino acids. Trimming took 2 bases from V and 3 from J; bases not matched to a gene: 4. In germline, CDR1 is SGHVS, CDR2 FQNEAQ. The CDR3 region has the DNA TGTGCCAGCAGCTTATGGGCTAGCGGGAGCTACGAGCAGTACTTC. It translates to CASSLWASGSYEQYF.

This CDR3 reads CASSGAGQGYTF. The DNA of the CDR3 is TGTGCCAGCAGCGGGGCAGGGCAGGGCTACACCTTC. V gene TRBV5-4 combines with J gene TRBJ1-2; the D gene is possibly TRBD1 (5 bases). Germline V lookup: CDR1 SGHNT, CDR2 YYREEE (reference sequence). The V gene lost 4 bases and the J gene lost 8 bases, with 12 bases spanning the gap. The CDR3 length is 12 residues.

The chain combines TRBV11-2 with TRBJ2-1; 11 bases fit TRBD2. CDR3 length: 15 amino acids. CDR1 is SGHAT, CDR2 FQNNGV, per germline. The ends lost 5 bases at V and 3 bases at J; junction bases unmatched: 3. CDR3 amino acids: CASSAGLADYNEQFF. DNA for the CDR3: TGTGCCAGCAGCGCGGGACTAGCGGACTACAATGAGCAGTTCTTC.